The 10 T cell receptor beta chains below come from one sample, sequenced in a study of monozygotic twins with inflammatory bowel disease. After re-calling the 5' RACE reads, TCRdb lists one entry per CDR3 protein, DNA absent. This listing includes around 150,000 distinct CDR3 sequences. Sequenced input: blood. These receptor sequences come from a human donor with ulcerative colitis or Crohn's disease, or a healthy co-twin of an affected twin (not recorded which).

The J gene is TRBJ1-4, the V gene TRBV5-6. CDR3 length: 14 amino acids. CDR1 and CDR2 (germline): SGHDT, YYEEEE. The CDR3 reads CASSLVEDNEKLFF.

V and J are TRBV12-3 or TRBV12-4 and TRBJ1-5. The CDR3 sequence is 13 residues long. The CDR3 loop reads CATSLENNQPQHF.

Here the CDR3 reads CASSFGAGGRYEQYF. J is TRBJ2-7 and V is TRBV5-4; absent DNA, TCRdb's TRBD2 call cannot be checked. The length of the CDR3 is 15 residues. Looked up from germline, CDR1 is SGHNT and CDR2 is YYREEE (reference sequence).

The chain couples TRBV5-1 to TRBJ2-2; TCRdb indicates TRBD2, and absent DNA this call remains unverified. CDR1 SGHRS and CDR2 YFSETQ come from the germline V gene. CDR3 length: 19 amino acids. The CDR3 loop is CASSSPRTSGRPHTGELFF.

The CDR3 protein is CASSKTPGASAEQYF. The chain has TRBV12-3 or TRBV12-4 and TRBJ2-7; TCRdb reports TRBD1, a call that lacks DNA to check it against. The CDR3 runs to 15 residues.

The rearrangement uses TRBV7-9 and TRBJ2-7; the D call of TRBD2 rests on TCRdb alone, since no DNA is present to check it. The length of the CDR3 is 17 residues. Germline loops: CDR1 SEHNR, CDR2 FQNEAQ (reference sequence). The CDR3 region is CASSLGGGTRKDREQYF.

The chain carries TRBV25-1 and TRBJ2-7; TCRdb's D gene call, TRBD2, goes unchecked for lack of DNA. The CDR3 loop spans 18 amino acids. Germline V gene data show CDR1 as MGHDK and CDR2 as SYGVNS. The CDR3 spells CASSEPGLAGGEAYEQYF.

The V call is TRBV19, the J call TRBJ1-1; the D gene TCRdb calls, TRBD1, cannot be checked with no DNA. The germline V gene encodes CDR1 LNHDA and CDR2 SQIVND (reference sequence). The CDR3 totals 15 residues. CDR3 amino acids: CASSKQGFVNTEAFF.

The CDR3 sequence is CASSSGVGEKLFF. The V and J genes are TRBV5-1 and TRBJ1-4. The CDR3 contains 13 residues. Germline V CDR1 and CDR2: SGHRS, YFSETQ.

The V and J genes are TRBV7-2 and TRBJ2-1. CDR1 is SGHTA and CDR2 is FQGNSA in the germline V gene. The CDR3 is 12 residues long. The CDR3 sequence: CASSALYNEQFF.